Listed below are T cell receptor beta chains from one sample, sequenced in a study of cytomegalovirus exposure and HLA in healthy donors. Only in-frame clones appear in the TCRdb table, and some are missing; sequencing was by immunoSEQ multiplex PCR. The sample records about 94,000 clones, more than 65% being singletons. Sequencing was performed on PBMCs. These receptors all stem from a human donor in good health. Both conserved end residues are part of each CDR3. The D gene is left open where the match is weak. Expanded clones are given a class, and other clones once, few, many or no size at all.

v_gene	abundance	j_gene	d_gene	CDR3aa	CDR3nt
TRBV27	.	TRBJ2-1	.	CASSGFRSRLRGEQFF	TGTGCCAGCAGTGGCTTTAGAAGTCGGTTACGAGGTGAGCAGTTCTTC
TRBV2	.	TRBJ1-5	.	CASSEWEQEKRRNQPQHF	TGTGCCAGCAGTGAATGGGAACAGGAGAAAAGAAGGAATCAGCCCCAGCATTTT
TRBV19	.	TRBJ1-5	.	CASSISVGGFQPQHF	TGTGCCAGTAGTATTTCGGTCGGAGGATTTCAGCCCCAGCATTTT
TRBV5-1	.	TRBJ1-2	.	CASSLDPTGRLYGYTF	TGCGCCAGCAGCTTGGACCCGACGGGGAGGCTCTATGGCTACACCTTC
TRBV12-5	.	TRBJ1-1	.	CASRDIKRNTEAFF	TGTGCTAGTAGGGACATCAAAAGGAACACTGAAGCTTTCTTT
TRBV7-9	.	TRBJ2-7	.	CASSLSRDSSSYEQYF	TGTGCCAGCAGCCTCTCCCGGGACTCCTCCTCCTACGAGCAGTACTTC
TRBV30	.	TRBJ1-1	.	CAWSVGGATEAFF	TGTGCCTGGAGTGTAGGAGGGGCTACTGAAGCTTTCTTT
TRBV29-1	.	TRBJ1-3	.	CSVTYGENTIYF	TGCAGCGTTACCTACGGTGAGAACACCATATATTTT
TRBV5-4	few	TRBJ1-2	TRBD1	CASSVGQGDYGYTF	TGTGCCAGCAGCGTGGGACAGGGAGACTATGGCTACACCTTC
TRBV4-3	.	TRBJ2-1	.	CASSQTAGYNEQFF	TGCGCCAGCAGCCAAACCGCGGGGTACAATGAGCAGTTCTTC
TRBV9	.	TRBJ2-1	TRBD2	CASSPRLAGFYNEQFF	TGTGCCAGCAGCCCCCGACTAGCGGGATTTTACAATGAGCAGTTCTTC
TRBV13	once	TRBJ2-3	.	CASSLGGRTDTQYF	TGTGCCAGCAGCTTAGGTGGGCGCACAGATACGCAGTATTTT
TRBV20-1	once	TRBJ2-4	TRBD1	CSALQGNGVYF	TGCAGTGCTTTACAGGGGAACGGGGTGTACTTC
TRBV10-3	.	TRBJ2-7	TRBD1	CAISEGGQGWLSYEQYF	TGTGCCATCAGTGAAGGTGGACAGGGCTGGCTTTCCTACGAGCAGTACTTC
TRBV7-2	.	TRBJ2-5	.	CASSLATGLTQETQYF	TGTGCCAGCAGCTTAGCAACGGGACTGACCCAAGAGACCCAGTACTTC
TRBV18	.	TRBJ2-5	TRBD1	CASSPGTGVKGTQYF	TGTGCCAGCTCACCCGGGACAGGGGTGAAGGGGACCCAGTACTTC
TRBV6-5	.	TRBJ2-7	.	CASSPRTDTGYEQYF	TGTGCCAGCAGCCCTCGGACCGACACAGGCTACGAGCAGTACTTC
TRBV2	.	TRBJ1-5	TRBD1	CASTTQQGGGQPQHF	TGTGCCAGCACCACCCAGCAAGGGGGCGGTCAGCCCCAGCATTTT
TRBV6-5	few	TRBJ1-3	.	CASSPRVGNTIYF	TGTGCCAGCAGCCCCAGGGTTGGAAACACCATATATTTT
TRBV27	.	TRBJ1-3	TRBD1	CASSLGQGTGNTIYF	TGTGCCAGCAGTTTAGGACAGGGTACTGGAAACACCATATATTTT
TRBV6-6	once	TRBJ2-7	TRBD2	CASSRGLAGAVGEQYF	TGTGCCAGCAGTCGTGGACTAGCGGGCGCGGTGGGGGAGCAGTACTTC
TRBV7-9	.	TRBJ2-2	.	CASSPRGELFF	TGTGCCAGCAGCCCCCGTGGGGAGCTGTTTTTT
TRBV7-3	once	TRBJ2-5	TRBD1	CASSLSTGQGQETQYF	TGTGCCAGCAGCTTATCCACCGGACAGGGCCAAGAGACCCAGTACTTC
TRBV6-1	few	TRBJ1-4	.	CASGGAGVGEKLFF	TGTGCCAGCGGCGGGGCAGGCGTTGGGGAAAAACTGTTTTTT
TRBV7-3	.	TRBJ2-3	TRBD2	CASSTGTSGGTTDTQYF	TGTGCCAGCAGCACCGGGACTAGCGGGGGGACCACAGATACGCAGTATTTT
TRBV27	.	TRBJ1-2	.	CASSITGNYGYTF	TGTGCCAGCAGCATCACAGGGAACTATGGCTACACCTTC
TRBV9	.	TRBJ1-4	.	CASSVGFWREGTNEKLFF	TGTGCCAGCAGCGTAGGATTTTGGCGGGAGGGAACTAATGAAAAACTGTTTTTT
TRBV27	.	TRBJ2-2	TRBD1	CASSQLRTGETGELFF	TGTGCCAGCAGTCAACTAAGGACAGGGGAGACCGGGGAGCTGTTTTTT
TRBV7-2	.	TRBJ1-3	.	CASSSAGPGNTIYF	TGTGCCAGCAGCTCCGCTGGGCCTGGAAACACCATATATTTT
TRBV6-6	.	TRBJ2-3	TRBD1	CASSYGQGAHTDTQYF	TGTGCCAGCAGTTACGGACAGGGGGCACACACAGATACGCAGTATTTT